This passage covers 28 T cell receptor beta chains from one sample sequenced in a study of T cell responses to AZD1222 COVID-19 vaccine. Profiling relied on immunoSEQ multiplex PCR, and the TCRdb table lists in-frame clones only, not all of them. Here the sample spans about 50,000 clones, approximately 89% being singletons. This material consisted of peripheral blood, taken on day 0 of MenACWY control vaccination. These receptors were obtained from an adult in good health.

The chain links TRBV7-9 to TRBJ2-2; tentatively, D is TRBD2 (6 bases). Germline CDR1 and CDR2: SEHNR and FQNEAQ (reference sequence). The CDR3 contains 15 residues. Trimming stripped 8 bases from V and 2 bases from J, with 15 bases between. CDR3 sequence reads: CASQLQRANTGELFF. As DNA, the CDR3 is TGTGCCAGCCAGTTACAGCGGGCCAACACCGGGGAGCTGTTTTTT.

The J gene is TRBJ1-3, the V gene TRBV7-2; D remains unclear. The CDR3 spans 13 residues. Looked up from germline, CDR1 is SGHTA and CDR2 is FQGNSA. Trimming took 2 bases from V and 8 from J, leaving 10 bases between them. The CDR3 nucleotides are TGTGCCAGCAGCTTAAAAGGGAGGGACACCATATATTTT. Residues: CASSLKGRDTIYF.

The CDR3 DNA reads TGTGCCAGCAGTGAGACAGGGGGCCAGCCCCAGCATTTT. Protein: CASSETGGQPQHF. The chain combines TRBV12-3 or TRBV12-4 with TRBJ1-5; 10 bases fit TRBD1. After removal of 5 bases from V and 7 bases from J, the junction contained 2 bases not matched to a gene. CDR3 length: 13 amino acids.

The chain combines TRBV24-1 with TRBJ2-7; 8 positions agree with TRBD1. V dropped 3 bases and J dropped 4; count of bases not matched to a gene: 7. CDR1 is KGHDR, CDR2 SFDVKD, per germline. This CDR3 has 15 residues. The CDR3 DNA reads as TGTGCCACCAGTGATACGGACAGGGCTTGGTACGAGCAGTACTTC. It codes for CATSDTDRAWYEQYF.

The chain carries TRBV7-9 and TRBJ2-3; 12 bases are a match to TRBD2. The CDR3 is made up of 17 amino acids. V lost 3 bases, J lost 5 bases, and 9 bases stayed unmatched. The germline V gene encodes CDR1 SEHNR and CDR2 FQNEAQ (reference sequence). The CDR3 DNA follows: TGTGCCAGCAGCTTGGGGGTGACTAGCGGGAGAGGAGATACGCAGTATTTT. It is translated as CASSLGVTSGRGDTQYF.

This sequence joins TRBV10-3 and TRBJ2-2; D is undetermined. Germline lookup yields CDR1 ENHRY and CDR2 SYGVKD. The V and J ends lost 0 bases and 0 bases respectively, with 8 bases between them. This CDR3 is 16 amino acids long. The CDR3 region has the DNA TGTGCCATCAGTGAGTCAGGGAACGCGAACACCGGGGAGCTGTTTTTT. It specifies CAISESGNANTGELFF.

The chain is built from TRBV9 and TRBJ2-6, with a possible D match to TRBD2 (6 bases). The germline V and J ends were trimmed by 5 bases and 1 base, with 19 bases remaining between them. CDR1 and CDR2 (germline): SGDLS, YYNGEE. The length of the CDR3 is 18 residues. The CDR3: CASSQVGGGRSGANVLTF. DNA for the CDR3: TGTGCCAGCAGTCAGGTGGGAGGCGGAAGATCTGGGGCCAACGTCCTGACTTTC.

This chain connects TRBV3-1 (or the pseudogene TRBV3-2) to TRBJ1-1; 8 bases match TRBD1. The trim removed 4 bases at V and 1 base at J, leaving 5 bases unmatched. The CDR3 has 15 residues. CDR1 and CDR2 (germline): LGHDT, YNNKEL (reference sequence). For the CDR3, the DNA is TGTGCCAGCAGCCTCAGGACAGGGAGGAACACTGAAGCTTTCTTT. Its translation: CASSLRTGRNTEAFF.

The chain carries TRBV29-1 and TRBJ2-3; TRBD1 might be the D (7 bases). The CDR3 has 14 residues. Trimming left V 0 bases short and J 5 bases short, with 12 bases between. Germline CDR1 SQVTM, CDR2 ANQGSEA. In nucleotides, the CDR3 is TGCAGCGTTGAAGATCGCCAGGGGGGAGATACGCAGTATTTT. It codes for CSVEDRQGGDTQYF.

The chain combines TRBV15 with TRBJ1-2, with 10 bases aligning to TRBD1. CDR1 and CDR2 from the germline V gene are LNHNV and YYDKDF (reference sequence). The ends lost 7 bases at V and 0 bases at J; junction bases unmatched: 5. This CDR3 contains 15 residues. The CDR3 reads CATTQTGGTNYGYTF. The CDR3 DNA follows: TGTGCCACCACCCAGACAGGGGGCACTAACTATGGCTACACCTTC. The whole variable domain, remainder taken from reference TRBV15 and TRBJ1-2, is DAMVIQNPRYQVTQFGKPVTLSCSQTLNHNVMYWYQQKSSQAPKLLFHYYDKDFNNEADTPDNFQSRRPNTSFCFLDIRSPGLGDTAMYLCATTQTGGTNYGYTFGSGTRLTVV.

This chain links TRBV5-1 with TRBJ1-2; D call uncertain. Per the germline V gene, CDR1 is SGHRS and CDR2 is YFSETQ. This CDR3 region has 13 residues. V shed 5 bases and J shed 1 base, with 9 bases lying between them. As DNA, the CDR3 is TGCGCCAGCAGGATGAGAGTTAACTATGGCTACACCTTC. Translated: CASRMRVNYGYTF.

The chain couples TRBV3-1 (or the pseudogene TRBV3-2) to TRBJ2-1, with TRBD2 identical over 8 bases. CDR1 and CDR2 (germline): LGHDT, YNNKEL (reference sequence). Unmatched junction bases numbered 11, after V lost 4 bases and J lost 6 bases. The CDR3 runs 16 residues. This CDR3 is CASSLGAGLGANEQFF. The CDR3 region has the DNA TGTGCCAGCAGCCTTGGAGCGGGACTAGGAGCCAATGAGCAGTTCTTC.

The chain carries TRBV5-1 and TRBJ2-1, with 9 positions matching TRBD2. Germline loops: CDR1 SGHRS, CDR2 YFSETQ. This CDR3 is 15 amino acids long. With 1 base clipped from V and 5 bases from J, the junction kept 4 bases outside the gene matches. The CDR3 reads CASSLSGTSHNEQFF. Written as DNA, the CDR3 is TGCGCCAGCAGCTTGTCAGGGACTAGCCACAATGAGCAGTTCTTC.

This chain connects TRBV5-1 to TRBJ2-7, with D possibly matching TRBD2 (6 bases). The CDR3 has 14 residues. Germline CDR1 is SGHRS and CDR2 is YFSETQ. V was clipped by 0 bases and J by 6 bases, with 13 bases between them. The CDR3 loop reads CASSLDGSGSEQYF. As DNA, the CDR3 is TGCGCCAGCAGCTTGGACGGGAGTGGATCCGAGCAGTACTTC.

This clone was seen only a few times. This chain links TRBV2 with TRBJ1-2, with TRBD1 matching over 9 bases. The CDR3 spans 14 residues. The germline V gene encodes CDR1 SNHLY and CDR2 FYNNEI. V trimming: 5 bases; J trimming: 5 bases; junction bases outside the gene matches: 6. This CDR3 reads CASSLQGAGYGYTF. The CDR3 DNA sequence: TGTGCCAGCAGTCTACAGGGGGCAGGGTATGGCTACACCTTC. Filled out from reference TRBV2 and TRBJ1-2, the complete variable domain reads EPEVTQTPSHQVTQMGQEVILRCVPISNHLYFYWYRQILGQKVEFLVSFYNNEISEKSEIFDDQFSVERPDGSNFTLKIRSTKLEDSAMYFCASSLQGAGYGYTFGSGTRLTVV.

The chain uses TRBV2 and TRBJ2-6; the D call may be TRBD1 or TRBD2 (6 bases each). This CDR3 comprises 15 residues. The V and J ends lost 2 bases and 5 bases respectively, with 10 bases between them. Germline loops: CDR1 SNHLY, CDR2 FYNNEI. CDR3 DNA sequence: TGTGCCAGCAGTGAATGGGGGGCGCGGGCCAACGTCCTGACTTTC. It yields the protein CASSEWGARANVLTF.

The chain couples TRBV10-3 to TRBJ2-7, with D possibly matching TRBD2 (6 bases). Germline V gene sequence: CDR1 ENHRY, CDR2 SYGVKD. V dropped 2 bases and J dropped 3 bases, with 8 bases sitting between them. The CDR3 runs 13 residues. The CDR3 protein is CAISERGNYEQYF. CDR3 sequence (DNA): TGTGCCATCAGTGAGCGGGGGAACTACGAGCAGTACTTC.

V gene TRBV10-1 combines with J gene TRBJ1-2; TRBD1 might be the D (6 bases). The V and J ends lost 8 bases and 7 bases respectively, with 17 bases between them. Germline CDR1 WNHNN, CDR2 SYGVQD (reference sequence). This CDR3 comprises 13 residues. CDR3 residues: CASAPGGGGGYTF. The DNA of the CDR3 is TGCGCCAGCGCGCCCGGCGGGGGCGGTGGCTACACCTTC.

This chain's CDR3 is CASSQVQGAGSQPQHF. DNA of the CDR3: TGTGCCAGCAGCCAAGTACAGGGCGCGGGAAGTCAGCCCCAGCATTTT. This sequence joins TRBV4-2 and TRBJ1-5; TRBD1 is a possible D gene (6 bases). The V gene lost 1 base and the J gene lost 6 bases, with 16 bases spanning the gap. The CDR3 is 16 residues long. Germline loops: CDR1 LGHNA, CDR2 YNFKEQ.

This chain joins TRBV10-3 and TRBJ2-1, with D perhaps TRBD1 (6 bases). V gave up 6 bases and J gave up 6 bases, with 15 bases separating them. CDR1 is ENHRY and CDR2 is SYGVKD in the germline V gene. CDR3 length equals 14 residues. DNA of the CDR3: TGTGCCATCAGGGCACAGGGAAGCGCCAATGAGCAGTTCTTC. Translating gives CAIRAQGSANEQFF.

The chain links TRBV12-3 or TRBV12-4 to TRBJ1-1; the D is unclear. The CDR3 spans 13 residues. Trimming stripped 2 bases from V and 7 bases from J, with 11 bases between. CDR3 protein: CASSLKMLGEAFF. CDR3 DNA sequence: TGTGCCAGCAGTTTAAAAATGCTTGGTGAAGCTTTCTTT.

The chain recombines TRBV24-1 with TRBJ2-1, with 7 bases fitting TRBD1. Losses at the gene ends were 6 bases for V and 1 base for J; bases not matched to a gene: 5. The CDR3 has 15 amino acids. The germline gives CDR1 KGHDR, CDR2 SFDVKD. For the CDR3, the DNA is TGTGCCACCAGTTCCTGGGACAGTTCCTACAATGAGCAGTTCTTC. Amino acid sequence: CATSSWDSSYNEQFF.

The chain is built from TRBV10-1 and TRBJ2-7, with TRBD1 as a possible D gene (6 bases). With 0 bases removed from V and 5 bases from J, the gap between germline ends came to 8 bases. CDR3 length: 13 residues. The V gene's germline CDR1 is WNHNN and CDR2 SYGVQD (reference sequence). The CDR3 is CASSESAGDEQYF. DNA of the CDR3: TGCGCCAGCAGTGAGTCGGCAGGGGACGAGCAGTACTTC.

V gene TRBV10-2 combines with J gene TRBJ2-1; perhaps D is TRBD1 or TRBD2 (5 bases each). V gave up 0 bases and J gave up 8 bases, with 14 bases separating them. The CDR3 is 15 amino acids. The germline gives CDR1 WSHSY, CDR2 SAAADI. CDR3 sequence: CASSESIGAADEQFF. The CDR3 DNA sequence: TGCGCCAGCAGTGAGTCGATCGGGGCCGCGGATGAGCAGTTCTTC.

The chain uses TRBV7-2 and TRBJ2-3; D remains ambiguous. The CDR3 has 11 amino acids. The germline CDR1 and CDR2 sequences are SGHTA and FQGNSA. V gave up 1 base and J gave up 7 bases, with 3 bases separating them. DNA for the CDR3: TGTGCCAGCAGCTTAGGTTATACGCAGTATTTT. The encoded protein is CASSLGYTQYF.

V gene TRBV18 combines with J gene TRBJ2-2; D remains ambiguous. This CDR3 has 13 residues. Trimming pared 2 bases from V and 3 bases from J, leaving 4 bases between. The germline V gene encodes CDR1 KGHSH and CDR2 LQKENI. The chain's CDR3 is CASSPSDTGELFF. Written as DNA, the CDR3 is TGTGCCAGCTCACCATCGGACACCGGGGAGCTGTTTTTT.

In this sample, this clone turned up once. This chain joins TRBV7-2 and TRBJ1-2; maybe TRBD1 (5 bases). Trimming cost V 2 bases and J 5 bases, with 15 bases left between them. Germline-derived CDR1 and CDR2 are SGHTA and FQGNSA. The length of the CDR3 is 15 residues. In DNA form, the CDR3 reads TGTGCCAGCAGCTTAACAGCCGGGACGAGTTATGGCTACACCTTC. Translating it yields CASSLTAGTSYGYTF.

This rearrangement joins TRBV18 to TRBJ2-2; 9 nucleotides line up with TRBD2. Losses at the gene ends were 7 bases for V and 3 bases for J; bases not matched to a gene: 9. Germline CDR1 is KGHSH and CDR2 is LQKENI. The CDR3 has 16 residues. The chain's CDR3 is CASCLIGTSHTGELFF. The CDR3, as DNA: TGTGCCAGCTGCCTGATTGGGACTAGCCACACCGGGGAGCTGTTTTTT. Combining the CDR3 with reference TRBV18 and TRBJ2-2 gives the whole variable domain NAGVMQNPRHLVRRRGQEARLRCSPMKGHSHVYWYRQLPEEGLKFMVYLQKENIIDESGMPKERFSAEFPKEGPSILRIQQVVRGDSAAYFCASCLIGTSHTGELFFGEGSRLTVL.